Listed below are T cell receptor beta chains from one sample, sequenced in a study of blood T cell repertoires in COVID-19. Measured with immunoSEQ multiplex PCR; TCRdb has only the in-frame clones, and not every one. The sample shows under 200,000 clones, approximately 90% of them seen only once. Sequenced input: peripheral blood. The receptor set was obtained from a man aged 45-65 years who had recovered from COVID-19. CDR3s include the opening cysteine and the closing phenylalanine or tryptophan. The D gene is left open where the match is weak. Not every row has a clone size; where given, it reads once, few, many or a size class.

j_gene | v_gene | abundance | d_gene | len | CDR3nt | CDR3aa
TRBJ2-7 | TRBV4-1 | NA | TRBD1 | 15 | TGCGCCAGCAGCCAGGCCGGGACAGGGGTTTTGGAGCAGTACTTC | CASSQAGTGVLEQYF
TRBJ2-7 | TRBV9 | once | NA | 14 | TGTGCCAGCAGCGTTGGGACTGACTCCAACGAGCAGTACTTC | CASSVGTDSNEQYF
TRBJ2-7 | TRBV27 | NA | TRBD2 | 16 | TGTGCCAGCAGTTCAAGGACTAGCGGGAGGCTAAGGGAGCAGTACTTC | CASSSRTSGRLREQYF
TRBJ1-4 | TRBV19 | NA | NA | 14 | TGTGCCAGTAGTAGGTCGACAGAAGGGGAAAAACTGTTTTTT | CASSRSTEGEKLFF
TRBJ2-2 | TRBV5-6 | NA | TRBD2 | 15 | TGTGCCAGCAGCGGACTAGCGGGGGATCGCGGGGAGCTGTTTTTT | CASSGLAGDRGELFF
TRBJ1-3 | TRBV4-1 | once | NA | 15 | TGCGCCAGCAGCCAAGATCAACACCTTGGAAACACCATATATTTT | CASSQDQHLGNTIYF
TRBJ2-1 | TRBV27 | NA | TRBD2 | 18 | TGTGCCAGCAGTTTCAGATTGACTAGCGGGAGTTCCTACAATGAGCAGTTCTTC | CASSFRLTSGSSYNEQFF
TRBJ2-5 | TRBV3-1/TRBV3-2 | once | NA | 14 | TGTGCCAGCAGCCGGCGGGGTATCCAAGAGACCCAGTACTTC | CASSRRGIQETQYF
TRBJ2-5 | TRBV21-1 | NA | NA | 16 | TGTGCCAGCAGCCCGCGGGGACAGGGGACAGGGGAGACCCAGTACTTC | CASSPRGQGTGETQYF
TRBJ2-3 | TRBV6-5 | NA | TRBD1 | 12 | TGTGCCAGCACACAGGGGCGGAATACGCAGTATTTT | CASTQGRNTQYF
TRBJ2-1 | TRBV6-2/TRBV6-3 | NA | TRBD2 | 15 | TGTGCCAGCAGCACCGGGACTAGCGGGAACAATGAGCAGTTCTTC | CASSTGTSGNNEQFF
TRBJ2-7 | TRBV5-8 | NA | NA | 12 | TGTGCCAGCAGCCGGGGAGCCTACGAGCAGTACTTC | CASSRGAYEQYF
TRBJ2-7 | TRBV5-1 | NA | TRBD2 | 14 | TGCGCCAGCAGCCTAGGGACTACCACCTACGAGCAGTACTTC | CASSLGTTTYEQYF
TRBJ2-5 | TRBV9 | NA | TRBD2 | 16 | TGTGCCAGCAGCGTAGGTAGCGGGTTGAGGCGAGAGACCCAGTACTTC | CASSVGSGLRRETQYF
TRBJ2-3 | TRBV7-4 | NA | NA | 17 | TGTGCCAGCAGCTCCCTCCGGGACACGCAGAGCACAGATACGCAGTATTTT | CASSSLRDTQSTDTQYF
TRBJ2-3 | TRBV4-3 | NA | TRBD1 | 15 | TGCGCCAGCAGCCAAGATGGGACAGTCCCAGATACGCAGTATTTT | CASSQDGTVPDTQYF
TRBJ1-3 | TRBV7-2 | once | NA | 15 | TGTGCCAGCAGCTTAGATTCCTACTCTGGAAACACCATATATTTT | CASSLDSYSGNTIYF
TRBJ2-7 | TRBV7-6 | NA | TRBD1 | 18 | TGTGCCAGCAGCTCGACCGGGACAGCAACTCCGAGCTCCTACGAGCAGTACTTC | CASSSTGTATPSSYEQYF
TRBJ2-2 | TRBV6-5 | NA | NA | 14 | TGTGCCAGCAGTCCCATCAGGGGCGCCGGGGAGCTGTTTTTT | CASSPIRGAGELFF
TRBJ1-1 | TRBV10-3 | NA | TRBD1 | 14 | TGTGCCATCAGTTCTACCGGGACAGGGGGGGGAGCTTTCTTT | CAISSTGTGGGAFF
TRBJ2-5 | TRBV6-1 | NA | TRBD2 | 16 | TGTGCCAGCAGTGATGGGCCGGGACTAGCCGTGAAGACCCAGTACTTC | CASSDGPGLAVKTQYF
TRBJ2-1 | TRBV15 | NA | TRBD2 | 21 | TGTGCCACCAGCAGAGATCCCCCGCTAGCGGGGGGCTCGAGCTCCTACAATGAGCAGTTCTTC | CATSRDPPLAGGSSSYNEQFF
TRBJ1-1 | TRBV7-2 | NA | TRBD1 | 19 | TGTGCCAGCAGCTTACTTACAGGGGGGATTAGTCTTATGAACACTGAAGCTTTCTTT | CASSLLTGGISLMNTEAFF
TRBJ2-7 | TRBV9 | NA | TRBD2 | 14 | TGTGCCAGCAGCCTTAGCGGGAGGGCCTACGAGCAGTACTTC | CASSLSGRAYEQYF
TRBJ2-7 | TRBV18 | NA | NA | 16 | TGTGCCAGCTCACCACTTCAGCTACAGAGCTCCTACGAGCAGTACTTC | CASSPLQLQSSYEQYF